This TCR beta chain derives from a study of blood T cell repertoires in COVID-19. How the authors handled the data: Reference gene primer amplification gave nucleated cell count estimates. Some clones are missing from TCRdb's copy, which holds only in-frame ones; the method was immunoSEQ multiplex PCR. The V and J calls and clone size were taken over from that table, and D and trimming were inferred from the DNA. The sample records 250,000 or so clones, 70% to 90% being singletons. Clinical histories supplied by participants themselves formed the basis of cohort assignment. This TCR was sampled from a woman under 40 with acute COVID-19. The material sequenced was PBMCs or T cells enriched from blood (not recorded which).

The CDR3 bases are TGCAGCGTTGAAAGGGAGGGGTGGGACGTTGGGGCTGAAGCTTTCTTT. Its protein is CSVEREGWDVGAEAFF. The J gene is TRBJ1-1, the V gene TRBV29-1; D is possibly TRBD1 (5 bases). Germline V gene sequence: CDR1 SQVTM, CDR2 ANQGSEA. V was shortened by 2 bases and J by 6 bases, with 22 bases between the two germline ends. The CDR3 has 16 amino acids.